This section outlines one TCR beta chain sequence together with its context. The antigen is not known. The method was immunoSEQ multiplex PCR; TCRdb's version includes in-frame clones alone and lacks a portion of them. The sample contains a few million clones, 80% to 95% of which appear only once. This sample is drawn from a study of shared clonotypes between healthy human individuals. Whole-study findings and limits: Although depth was large, rarefaction showed that sequencing of the sorted subsets was incomplete.

CD4+ cell separation produced CD45RA+ naive and CD45RA-negative memory subsets. The CDR3 contains 14 residues. Per germline, CDR1 LNHDA and CDR2 SQIVND (reference sequence). The ends were cut back, 5 bases at V and 1 base at J, with 11 bases in the middle. V gene TRBV19 combines with J gene TRBJ1-2; D gene unclear. This clonotype was sampled from a man between 18 and 29 years old in good health. Some clones in this sample may be carry-over from other donors' samples. Sequencing used naive CD4+ T cells from PBMCs. Specified subset: CD45RA+ positively selected. The CDR3 reads CASSATGFNYGYTF. In nucleotides, the CDR3 is TGTGCCAGTAGTGCCACTGGATTTAACTATGGCTACACCTTC.